Following are 28 T cell receptor beta chains from one sample sequenced in a study of PD-1 blockade in mismatch repair-deficient tumors. TCRdb's table, derived via immunoSEQ multiplex PCR, lists solely in-frame clones and lacks some. The table has around 15,000 clones, around 81% seen once. Sequencing was performed on PBMCs, taken 4 weeks after starting pembrolizumab. These receptors all come from an adult with mismatch repair-deficient cancer.

V and J are TRBV6-1 and TRBJ2-1, with a tentative D call TRBD1 (6 bases). CDR1 MNHNS and CDR2 SASEGT come from the germline V gene. V lost 4 bases and J lost 6, with 13 bases in between. The CDR3 loop spans 14 amino acids. CDR3 sequence reads: CASSGWTDINEQFF. The CDR3 nucleotides are TGTGCCAGCAGTGGCTGGACAGATATCAATGAGCAGTTCTTC.

V gene TRBV7-9 combines with J gene TRBJ2-3; D gene unclear. V was shortened by 0 bases and J by 2 bases, with 6 bases between the two germline ends. The germline V gene has CDR1 SEHNR and CDR2 FQNEAQ (reference sequence). The CDR3 consists of 14 residues. This chain's CDR3 is CASSLASVTDTQYF. The CDR3 nucleotides are TGTGCCAGCAGCTTAGCGAGCGTCACAGATACGCAGTATTTT.

This clone was seen only once. The J gene is TRBJ1-2, the V gene TRBV9; 7 nucleotides agree with TRBD1. Germline V lookup: CDR1 SGDLS, CDR2 YYNGEE. CDR3 length equals 12 residues. J was trimmed by 4 bases and V by 3 bases; bases with no gene match: 0. Here the CDR3 DNA reads TGTGCCAGCAGCGCAGGGGGCTATGGCTACACCTTC. It yields the protein CASSAGGYGYTF. The full variable domain, its missing parts supplied by reference TRBV9 and TRBJ1-2, is DSGVTQTPKHLITATGQRVTLRCSPRSGDLSVYWYQQSLDQGLQFLIQYYNGEERAKGNILERFSAQQFPDLHSELNLSSLELGDSALYFCASSAGGYGYTFGSGTRLTVV.

V gene TRBV28 combines with J gene TRBJ2-5, with D perhaps matching TRBD1 (6 bases). Germline values: CDR1 MDHEN, CDR2 SYDVKM. This CDR3 is built from 16 residues. V was clipped by 6 bases and J by 4 bases, with 21 bases between them. CDR3 sequence: CASSPLDRIMGETQYF. CDR3 bases: TGTGCCAGCAGCCCCCTCGACAGGATAATGGGAGAGACCCAGTACTTC.

The V gene is TRBV19, the J gene TRBJ2-6; TRBD1 matches 9 bases. Germline CDR1 is LNHDA and CDR2 is SQIVND (reference sequence). The CDR3 spans 17 residues. The trim removed 5 bases at V and 0 bases at J, leaving 5 bases unmatched. The CDR3 here is CASSPGQGNSGANVLTF. CDR3 DNA: TGTGCCAGTAGTCCGGGACAGGGAAACTCTGGGGCCAACGTCCTGACTTTC.

The chain couples TRBV10-2 to TRBJ2-2; D perhaps matches TRBD1 (5 bases). V lost 10 bases and J lost 6, with 12 bases in between. CDR1 WSHSY and CDR2 SAAADI come from the germline V gene. The CDR3 is 12 residues long. The CDR3 DNA reads as TGCGCCACCGAACTGGGGCCCGGGGAGCTGTTTTTT. Its translation is CATELGPGELFF.

V and J are TRBV7-9 and TRBJ2-1; 7 positions match TRBD1. This CDR3 has 16 amino acids. Germline CDR1 is SEHNR and CDR2 is FQNEAQ (reference sequence). J gave up 8 bases and V 5 bases, and 15 bases lay outside the gene matches. DNA for the CDR3: TGTGCCAGCAGCGCCGCCAAAGCCAGGGGGTGGGATGAGCAGTTCTTC. Amino acids: CASSAAKARGWDEQFF. Supplemented by reference TRBV7-9 and TRBJ2-1, the full variable domain reads DTGVSQNPRHKITKRGQNVTFRCDPISEHNRLYWYRQTLGQGPEFLTYFQNEAQLEKSRLLSDRFSAERPKGSFSTLEIQRTEQGDSAMYLCASSAAKARGWDEQFFGPGTRLTVL.

V is TRBV5-6 and J is TRBJ2-1; 7 nucleotides line up with TRBD1. V trimming: 4 bases; J trimming: 8 bases; junction bases outside the gene matches: 3. Germline V gene sequence: CDR1 SGHDT, CDR2 YYEEEE. There are 12 residues in the CDR3. The CDR3 protein is CASSAGTDEQFF. CDR3 nucleotides: TGTGCCAGCAGCGCAGGGACAGATGAGCAGTTCTTC. Full variable domain (missing parts from reference TRBV5-6 and TRBJ2-1): DAGVTQSPTHLIKTRGQQVTLRCSPKSGHDTVSWYQQALGQGPQFIFQYYEEEERQRGNFPDRFSGHQFPNYSSELNVNALLLGDSALYLCASSAGTDEQFFGPGTRLTVL.

The chain carries TRBV18 and TRBJ2-1; 8 bases agree with TRBD2. Germline loops: CDR1 KGHSH, CDR2 LQKENI. V lost 3 bases to trimming and J lost 0 bases; unmatched junction nucleotides: 4. The length of the CDR3 is 16 residues. The CDR3 is CASSPVAGGSYNEQFF. The DNA of the CDR3 is TGTGCCAGCTCACCTGTTGCGGGAGGCTCCTACAATGAGCAGTTCTTC.

The rearrangement uses TRBV18 and TRBJ2-2, with D perhaps matching TRBD1 (5 bases). The CDR3 is made up of 16 amino acids. V dropped 3 bases and J dropped 3 bases, with 14 bases sitting between them. CDR1 is KGHSH and CDR2 is LQKENI in the germline V gene. Here the CDR3 DNA reads TGTGCCAGCTCACCGCCGCAGGGAAGGTACACCGGGGAGCTGTTTTTT. Translating gives CASSPPQGRYTGELFF.

This rearrangement joins TRBV10-3 to TRBJ1-1; D not certain. The ends were cut back, 1 base at V and 2 bases at J, with 11 bases in the middle. This CDR3 contains 15 residues. Looked up from germline, CDR1 is ENHRY and CDR2 is SYGVKD. As DNA, the CDR3 is TGTGCCATCAGTGAGTTGCCCGGGGAAAACACTGAAGCTTTCTTT. It yields the protein CAISELPGENTEAFF.

This chain uses TRBV5-1 with TRBJ2-2, with a possible D match to TRBD1 (6 bases). V was trimmed by 3 bases and J by 5 bases, leaving 11 bases between them. CDR1 SGHRS and CDR2 YFSETQ come from the germline V gene. The CDR3 has 14 amino acids. CDR3 residues: CASSSDSLTGELFF. CDR3 nucleotides: TGCGCCAGCAGCTCGGACAGCTTAACCGGGGAGCTGTTTTTT.

This chain joins TRBV14 and TRBJ1-3; D may be TRBD1 (5 bases). The CDR3 runs to 14 residues. Germline V gives CDR1 SGHDN, CDR2 FVKESK. Trimming took 0 bases from V and 6 from J, leaving 9 bases between them. This chain's CDR3 is CASSQDAGLNTIYF. CDR3 DNA sequence: TGTGCCAGCAGCCAAGACGCAGGGTTAAACACCATATATTTT.

Concerning this clone itself: The junction differs from germline at one of its ends, possibly a read error. Within the sample, other DNA sequences also encode this same CDR3. V gene TRBV5-1 combines with J gene TRBJ2-7, with 9 bases aligning to TRBD2. The CDR3 consists of 15 residues. Germline V lookup: CDR1 SGHRS, CDR2 YFSETQ. The CDR3 protein is CASSWSGTSSYEQYF. In DNA form, the CDR3 reads TGCGCCAGCAGCTGGTCGGGGACTAGCAGCTACGAGCAGTACTTT.

The chain is built from TRBV9 and TRBJ2-3, with TRBD1 as a possible D gene (5 bases). The CDR3 is made up of 14 amino acids. Trimming cost V 2 bases and J 4 bases, with 11 bases left between them. The germline CDR1 and CDR2 sequences are SGDLS and YYNGEE. The CDR3 sequence: CASSVVSGPDTQYF. Here the CDR3 DNA reads TGTGCCAGCAGCGTCGTGTCAGGGCCAGATACGCAGTATTTT.

V and J are TRBV5-8 and TRBJ1-5; D unclear. In germline, CDR1 is SGHTS, CDR2 YDEGEE. The CDR3 loop spans 13 amino acids. V lost 5 bases and J 0 bases, leaving 6 bases between the germline ends. The CDR3 loop reads CASRFFSNQPQHF. The CDR3 DNA follows: TGTGCCAGCAGGTTCTTTAGCAATCAGCCCCAGCATTTT.

The chain is built from TRBV7-2 and TRBJ2-1; tentative D call: TRBD2 (5 bases). Germline CDR1 is SGHTA and CDR2 is FQGNSA. Trimming took 5 bases from V and 8 from J, leaving 19 bases between them. The CDR3 is made up of 15 amino acids. The CDR3 sequence: CASSPRGPNGDEQFF. The CDR3 region has the DNA TGTGCCAGCAGCCCCCGCGGCCCCAACGGGGATGAGCAGTTCTTC.

This clone was picked up one time. The V gene is TRBV5-5, the J gene TRBJ1-6; D unresolved. There are 17 residues in the CDR3. V was trimmed by 1 base and J by 0 bases, leaving 11 bases between them. In germline, CDR1 is SGHKS, CDR2 YYEKEE (reference sequence). The CDR3 loop reads CASSLQAGSSYNSPLHF. Here the CDR3 DNA reads TGTGCCAGCAGCTTGCAGGCAGGAAGCTCCTATAATTCACCCCTCCACTTT.

This clone was picked up one time. The J gene is TRBJ1-3, the V gene TRBV28; D may be TRBD1 (6 bases). This CDR3 has 15 residues. Looked up from germline, CDR1 is MDHEN and CDR2 is SYDVKM. Trimming left V 3 bases short and J 3 bases short, with 12 bases between. This CDR3 reads CASSFVGAGGNTIYF. In nucleotides, the CDR3 is TGTGCCAGCAGTTTTGTGGGGGCAGGTGGAAACACCATATATTTT.

V gene TRBV7-8 combines with J gene TRBJ2-7, with 7 bases fitting TRBD1. CDR1 is SGHVS and CDR2 is FQNEAQ in the germline V gene. The CDR3 is 19 residues long. V lost 4 bases, J lost 2 bases, and 20 bases stayed unmatched. CDR3 in DNA: TGTGCCAGCAGCTCCGAGACAGGGAAACTTAAATTATCGGCCTACGAGCAGTACTTC. Amino acids: CASSSETGKLKLSAYEQYF.

V and J are TRBV5-5 and TRBJ2-1; D gene uncertain. CDR3 length: 16 amino acids. Trimming took 1 base from V and 0 from J, leaving 11 bases between them. The V gene's germline CDR1 is SGHKS and CDR2 YYEKEE (reference sequence). The CDR3 nucleotides read TGTGCCAGCAGCTTGTACTCGAGGAGCTCCTACAATGAGCAGTTCTTC. It is translated as CASSLYSRSSYNEQFF.

This chain connects TRBV28 to TRBJ2-4; 7 bases line up with TRBD2. This CDR3 comprises 18 residues. Germline CDR1 and CDR2: MDHEN and SYDVKM. After removal of 4 bases from V and 0 bases from J, the junction contained 12 bases not matched to a gene. The CDR3: CASSSLVGGGRAKNIQYF. The DNA of the CDR3 is TGTGCCAGCAGTTCCCTCGTTGGGGGAGGGCGAGCCAAAAACATTCAGTACTTC.

The rearrangement joins TRBV6-1 to TRBJ2-3; a weak D match, TRBD1 (6 bases). V dropped 2 bases and J dropped 6 bases, with 6 bases sitting between them. The CDR3 is 12 amino acids. Germline V gene data show CDR1 as MNHNS and CDR2 as SASEGT. DNA for the CDR3: TGTGCCAGCAGTGAAAGGGGGGATACGCAGTATTTT. Protein: CASSERGDTQYF.

The chain joins TRBV28 to TRBJ1-1; the D gene is possibly TRBD1 (5 bases). V shed 6 bases and J shed 1 base, with 15 bases lying between them. The CDR3 extends over 15 amino acids. The V gene's germline CDR1 is MDHEN and CDR2 SYDVKM. The CDR3 sequence: CASSTPGRANTEAFF. The CDR3 region has the DNA TGTGCCAGCAGCACGCCGGGCAGGGCGAACACTGAAGCTTTCTTT.

The chain links TRBV4-1 to TRBJ2-6, with 10 bases lining up with TRBD2. CDR3 length equals 20 residues. Germline values: CDR1 MGHRA, CDR2 YSYEKL. V shed 0 bases, J shed 0 bases, and the junction held 8 bases outside the gene matches. The CDR3 coding sequence is TGCGCCAGCAGCCAAGATCCGAGGACTAGCGGAATCTCTGGGGCCAACGTCCTGACTTTC. Residues: CASSQDPRTSGISGANVLTF.

V and J are TRBV7-9 and TRBJ2-7; TRBD2 matches at 7 bases. The V gene end was trimmed by 4 bases and the J gene end by 4 bases; junction bases not matched to a gene: 4. The germline V gene encodes CDR1 SEHNR and CDR2 FQNEAQ (reference sequence). The CDR3 runs to 13 residues. CDR3 protein: CASSSSGVYEQYF. The CDR3 region has the DNA TGTGCCAGCAGCTCCAGCGGGGTGTACGAGCAGTACTTC.

The chain combines TRBV28 with TRBJ2-1; 10 nucleotides align to TRBD2. Trimming took 3 bases from V and 5 from J; bases not matched to a gene: 1. The length of the CDR3 is 14 residues. Per the germline V gene, CDR1 is MDHEN and CDR2 is SYDVKM. In DNA, the CDR3 is TGTGCCAGCAGTTTTCTAGCGGGAGACAATGAGCAGTTCTTC. Amino acids: CASSFLAGDNEQFF.

This chain joins TRBV5-1 and TRBJ2-4; D uncertain. In germline, CDR1 is SGHRS, CDR2 YFSETQ. V gave up 0 bases and J gave up 0 bases, with 13 bases separating them. The CDR3 covers 17 residues. The CDR3 DNA reads TGCGCCAGCAGCTTGGCCTTAGAATCCGGAGCCAAAAACATTCAGTACTTC. It encodes CASSLALESGAKNIQYF.